Following are 31 T cell receptor beta chains from one sample sequenced in a study of blood T cell repertoires in COVID-19. Some clones are missing from TCRdb's copy, which holds only in-frame ones; the method was immunoSEQ multiplex PCR. The data hold some 130,000 clones, with roughly 80% observed a single time. Source material: peripheral blood. The receptors derive from a man aged 70 or older with acute or convalescent COVID-19.

This chain uses TRBV15 with TRBJ1-1, with a weak D call TRBD1 (5 bases). The V and J ends lost 1 base and 5 bases respectively, with 11 bases between them. The germline V gene has CDR1 LNHNV and CDR2 YYDKDF (reference sequence). This CDR3 has 14 amino acids. The DNA of the CDR3 is TGTGCCACCAGCAGAGGGTCGGGGGAGACTGAAGCTTTCTTT. Translation gives CATSRGSGETEAFF.

This clone was found a few times. This sequence joins TRBV3-1 (or the pseudogene TRBV3-2) and TRBJ1-5; D is perhaps TRBD1 (5 bases). Trimming left V 7 bases short and J 1 base short, with 17 bases between. CDR1 is LGHDT, CDR2 YNNKEL, per germline (reference sequence). CDR3 size: 16 residues. The CDR3: CASNPPTALSNQPQHF. The DNA for the CDR3 is TGTGCCAGCAACCCACCGACAGCTTTAAGCAATCAGCCCCAGCATTTT.

The gene calls are TRBV9 and TRBJ1-1; D gene ambiguous. Per the germline V gene, CDR1 is SGDLS and CDR2 is YYNGEE. This CDR3 has 13 residues. V was clipped by 2 bases and J by 1 base, with 6 bases between them. CDR3 in amino acids: CASSVGRNTEAFF. CDR3 coding DNA: TGTGCCAGCAGCGTGGGGAGGAACACTGAAGCTTTCTTT.

This clone was seen just once. This chain connects TRBV3-1 (or the pseudogene TRBV3-2) to TRBJ2-5, with 9 positions matching TRBD2. The V gene end was trimmed by 0 bases and the J gene end by 5 bases; junction bases not matched to a gene: 10. Germline V lookup: CDR1 LGHDT, CDR2 YNNKEL (reference sequence). CDR3 length equals 17 residues. The CDR3 DNA reads as TGTGCCAGCAGCCAAGAAAGGCTAGCGGGGAATCAGGAGACCCAGTACTTC. This translates into CASSQERLAGNQETQYF.

The chain couples TRBV5-1 to TRBJ2-1; 8 nucleotides line up with TRBD1. The germline V gene has CDR1 SGHRS and CDR2 YFSETQ. This CDR3 is built from 15 residues. The ends lost 4 bases at V and 2 bases at J; junction bases unmatched: 5. CDR3 DNA sequence: TGCGCCAGCAGCATAGGACAGGGCGCCTACAATGAGCAGTTCTTC. This sequence encodes CASSIGQGAYNEQFF. The full variable domain, with the rest looked up from reference TRBV5-1 and TRBJ2-1, is KAGVTQTPRYLIKTRGQQVTLSCSPISGHRSVSWYQQTPGQGLQFLFEYFSETQRNKGNFPGRFSGRQFSNSRSEMNVSTLELGDSALYLCASSIGQGAYNEQFFGPGTRLTVL.

The rearrangement links TRBV7-9 to TRBJ1-2; D might be TRBD1 (5 bases). The V end lost 4 bases, the J end lost 0 bases, and 12 bases lay between the germline ends. Germline assignment: CDR1 SEHNR and CDR2 FQNEAQ (reference sequence). The CDR3 spans 15 residues. In DNA, the CDR3 is TGTGCCAGCAGCTCAGGGAGGGGAGCTAACTATGGCTACACCTTC. Its protein is CASSSGRGANYGYTF.

The chain employs TRBV29-1 and TRBJ1-2; 10 bases are shared with TRBD1. The J segment lost 5 bases and the V segment lost 2 bases, leaving 5 bases of the junction unmatched. Germline CDR1 and CDR2: SQVTM and ANQGSEA. This CDR3 is 14 amino acids long. In DNA, the CDR3 is TGCAGCGTTGAACGGGGGACAGGGGTTTATGGCTACACCTTC. Residues: CSVERGTGVYGYTF.

The rearrangement joins TRBV5-4 to TRBJ2-5; 9 positions match TRBD1. The V gene's germline CDR1 is SGHNT and CDR2 YYREEE (reference sequence). This CDR3 contains 15 residues. V was clipped by 2 bases and J by 4 bases; unmatched bases: 6. Here the CDR3 reads CASSFPDRGIETQYF. CDR3 DNA sequence: TGTGCCAGCAGCTTCCCCGACAGGGGGATAGAGACCCAGTACTTC.

The chain carries TRBV4-1 and TRBJ1-1; D unresolved. The germline CDR1 and CDR2 sequences are MGHRA and YSYEKL. Trimming took 5 bases from V and 1 from J, leaving 11 bases between them. This CDR3 has 14 residues. CDR3 sequence: CASSLGGRNTEAFF. CDR3 bases: TGCGCCAGCAGCTTGGGAGGGAGGAACACTGAAGCTTTCTTT.

This clone appeared once. This chain joins TRBV3-1 (or the pseudogene TRBV3-2) and TRBJ1-1; TRBD1 matches at 7 bases. CDR3 length: 15 amino acids. Germline V gene sequence: CDR1 LGHDT, CDR2 YNNKEL (reference sequence). V trimming: 6 bases; J trimming: 3 bases; junction bases outside the gene matches: 10. The CDR3 DNA reads TGTGCCAGCAGTCTTAAGGGGGCAGGGTACACTGAAGCTTTCTTT. Translated, it gives CASSLKGAGYTEAFF.

This rearrangement joins TRBV5-1 to TRBJ2-5; 10 nucleotides agree with TRBD2. V trimming: 9 bases; J trimming: 1 base; junction bases outside the gene matches: 6. CDR1 and CDR2 from the germline V gene are SGHRS and YFSETQ. CDR3 length: 14 residues. The CDR3 region is CATNSGGSQETQYF. The CDR3 DNA follows: TGCGCCACAAATAGCGGGGGGTCCCAAGAGACCCAGTACTTC.

The CDR3 sequence: CASSIGQVYSNQPQHF. The CDR3 nucleotides read TGTGCCAGTAGTATAGGTCAGGTGTATAGCAATCAGCCCCAGCATTTT. The chain joins TRBV19 to TRBJ1-5; D is unclear. This CDR3 has 16 residues. CDR1 and CDR2 from the germline V gene are LNHDA and SQIVND (reference sequence). The V and J ends lost 1 base and 0 bases respectively, with 10 bases between them.

With regard to this clone: The junction departs from the called germline gene at one end, perhaps through a read error. The chain uses TRBV18 and TRBJ1-2, with D possibly being TRBD1 (5 bases). Per germline, CDR1 KGHSH and CDR2 LQKENI. The CDR3 length is 12 residues. The CDR3 DNA reads TGTGCCAGCTCACGGCCCCAGGGCGGTTTCGCCTTC. Its protein product is CASSRPQGGFAF.

This clone is a singleton in its sample. J is TRBJ2-1 and V is TRBV15, with 9 bases identical to TRBD2. Germline V gives CDR1 LNHNV, CDR2 YYDKDF (reference sequence). The V gene end was trimmed by 4 bases and the J gene end by 13 bases; junction bases not matched to a gene: 5. The length of the CDR3 is 12 residues. The CDR3 here is CATSNLAGNQFF. Written as DNA, the CDR3 is TGTGCCACCAGCAATCTAGCGGGGAATCAGTTCTTC.

The V and J genes are TRBV4-2 and TRBJ2-7, with 13 bases identical to TRBD2. The CDR3 is made up of 16 amino acids. The V segment lost 4 bases and the J segment 3 bases; nucleotides outside the gene matches: 6. Germline CDR1 and CDR2: LGHNA and YNFKEQ. Here the CDR3 reads CASSPRTSGGSYEQYF. The CDR3 DNA sequence: TGTGCCAGCAGCCCCAGGACTAGCGGGGGAAGCTACGAGCAGTACTTC.

CDR3 DNA sequence: TGTGCCACCAGCCCGTGGAAGGGGTCCCGAGTCCCCGGGGAGCTGTTTTTT. It specifies CATSPWKGSRVPGELFF. The chain couples TRBV15 to TRBJ2-2; a weak D match, TRBD1 (5 bases). The V gene lost 5 bases and the J gene lost 6 bases, with 22 bases spanning the gap. The germline V gene encodes CDR1 LNHNV and CDR2 YYDKDF (reference sequence). The CDR3 runs 17 residues.

For the CDR3, the DNA is TGTGCCAGTACGGGACAGTTTAATCAGCCCCAGCATTTT. Translating it yields CASTGQFNQPQHF. The gene calls are TRBV16 and TRBJ1-5; 7 nucleotides match TRBD1. The germline CDR1 and CDR2 sequences are KGHSY and FQNENV. The CDR3 loop spans 13 amino acids. Trimming cost V 9 bases and J 4 bases; bases outside gene matches: 6.

The chain carries TRBV3-1 (or the pseudogene TRBV3-2) and TRBJ2-5; D call uncertain. This CDR3 has 12 residues. V was pared by 9 bases and J by 2 bases, with 10 bases between. CDR1 LGHDT and CDR2 YNNKEL come from the germline V gene (reference sequence). CDR3 protein: CASGAPQETQYF. The CDR3 DNA reads as TGTGCCAGTGGAGCACCGCAAGAGACCCAGTACTTC.

The V and J genes are TRBV3-1 (or the pseudogene TRBV3-2) and TRBJ1-2; 7 positions agree with TRBD1. V was clipped by 1 base and J by 4 bases; unmatched bases: 3. The CDR3 consists of 14 residues. Germline V gene data show CDR1 as LGHDT and CDR2 as YNNKEL (reference sequence). CDR3 DNA sequence: TGTGCCAGCAGCCAAGGACAGGGCCTCTATGGCTACACCTTC. Its protein product is CASSQGQGLYGYTF.

Of note for this clone: This same CDR3 is encoded by further DNA sequences in the sample. The V call is TRBV19, the J call TRBJ1-2; TRBD1 is a possible D gene (5 bases). V gave up 3 bases and J gave up 2 bases, with 7 bases separating them. The germline V gene encodes CDR1 LNHDA and CDR2 SQIVND (reference sequence). This CDR3 region has 13 residues. CDR3 sequence: CASSMGGNYGYTF. As DNA, the CDR3 is TGTGCCAGTAGTATGGGGGGGAACTATGGCTACACCTTC.

The J gene is TRBJ1-2, the V gene TRBV4-2, with a tentative D call TRBD1 (6 bases). Germline CDR1 LGHNA, CDR2 YNFKEQ. The CDR3 is made up of 15 amino acids. V lost 1 base to trimming and J lost 2 bases, with 11 bases between them. CDR3 sequence reads: CASSQGTGTNYGYTF. In DNA form, the CDR3 reads TGTGCCAGCAGCCAAGGCACCGGGACAAACTATGGCTACACCTTC.

This clone was found a few times. The chain couples TRBV28 to TRBJ1-5; D gene unclear. CDR1 and CDR2 (germline): MDHEN, SYDVKM. With 6 bases removed from V and 4 bases from J, the gap between germline ends came to 4 bases. The CDR3 has 11 residues. The CDR3 DNA reads as TGTGCCAGCAGCCAGAATCAGCCCCAGCATTTT. It encodes CASSQNQPQHF.

This clone has a handful of counts. The V and J genes are TRBV7-6 and TRBJ1-6; no definite D call. Germline V gene lookup returns CDR1 SGHVS and CDR2 FNYEAQ. V lost 0 bases and J 8 bases, leaving 5 bases between the germline ends. There are 13 residues in the CDR3. The CDR3 nucleotides are TGTGCCAGCAGCTTAGCTATCTATTCACCCCTCCACTTT. Its translation is CASSLAIYSPLHF.

The rearrangement joins TRBV6-1 to TRBJ1-5; D not resolved. CDR3 length: 13 amino acids. The V end was cut by 2 bases, the J end by 5 bases, with 7 bases between. Per the germline V gene, CDR1 is MNHNS and CDR2 is SASEGT. CDR3: CASSERTDQPQHF. CDR3 bases: TGTGCCAGCAGTGAACGGACTGATCAGCCCCAGCATTTT.

The V and J genes are TRBV5-1 and TRBJ1-1; TRBD1 might be the D (6 bases). Looked up from germline, CDR1 is SGHRS and CDR2 is YFSETQ. The V and J ends lost 3 bases and 1 base respectively, with 13 bases between them. This CDR3 region has 15 residues. The CDR3 DNA sequence: TGCGCCAGCAGCTCAAGTGGACAGCCGAACACTGAAGCTTTCTTT. This gives the protein CASSSSGQPNTEAFF.

V is TRBV7-9 and J is TRBJ2-7; a possible D gene is TRBD2 (5 bases). Germline CDR1 reads SEHNR; CDR2 reads FQNEAQ (reference sequence). The V end lost 5 bases, the J end lost 6 bases, and 14 bases lay between the germline ends. This CDR3 comprises 13 residues. The CDR3 sequence: CASSDGGFVEQYF. In DNA, the CDR3 is TGTGCCAGCAGCGATGGAGGTTTTGTCGAGCAGTACTTC.

The chain employs TRBV28 and TRBJ2-6; D perhaps matches TRBD2 (6 bases). CDR3 length: 16 amino acids. The V and J ends lost 6 bases and 4 bases respectively, with 16 bases between them. Germline values: CDR1 MDHEN, CDR2 SYDVKM. This CDR3 reads CASSVGGWLGANVLTF. The CDR3 DNA reads TGTGCCAGCAGCGTCGGGGGATGGCTCGGGGCCAACGTCCTGACTTTC.

The rearrangement uses TRBV7-9 and TRBJ2-5, with D maybe TRBD1 (6 bases). V was cut by 5 bases and J by 2 bases, with 9 bases left in between. The CDR3 consists of 13 residues. Germline V lookup: CDR1 SEHNR, CDR2 FQNEAQ (reference sequence). The CDR3 spells CASSQDSQETQYF. The CDR3 nucleotides are TGTGCCAGCAGCCAGGACAGTCAAGAGACCCAGTACTTC.

This clone was picked up a small number of times. V usage is TRBV5-6 and J usage is TRBJ1-4, with 7 bases matching TRBD1. The CDR3 has 16 amino acids. Germline CDR1 is SGHDT and CDR2 is YYEEEE. The trim removed 5 bases at V and 6 bases at J, leaving 13 bases unmatched. The DNA of the CDR3 is TGTGCCAGCAGTGTTAGACAGGGACTCCGGTATGAAAAACTGTTTTTT. Protein sequence: CASSVRQGLRYEKLFF.

The V gene is TRBV10-3, the J gene TRBJ2-3, with 8 positions matching TRBD1. The CDR3 has 17 residues. Germline V gene data show CDR1 as ENHRY and CDR2 as SYGVKD. Germline trimming cut 2 bases from V and 2 bases from J; bases unmatched to any gene: 9. CDR3 protein: CAISENLGQGLTDTQYF. Written as DNA, the CDR3 is TGTGCCATCAGTGAGAATCTTGGACAGGGCCTCACAGATACGCAGTATTTT.

This clone was detected ten times or more. The rearrangement joins TRBV21-1 to TRBJ2-3; the table assigns TRBD2, which was not confirmed against the DNA. TRBV21-1 is a pseudogene locus. This CDR3 has 13 amino acids. The CDR3 DNA follows: TGTGCCAGCAGCTTAGGAGGGACAGATACGCAGTATTTT. Its protein is CASSLGGTDTQYF.